This section outlines one TCR beta chain sequence together with its context. The assay was immunoSEQ multiplex PCR, and TCRdb's table has in-frame clones only and misses some. The sample includes under 150,000 clones, 90% of them seen just once. This sample was included in a study of OX40 agonist ivuxolimab in advanced cancers. The receptor comes from an adult with an advanced solid tumor such as melanoma, head and neck, liver or kidney cancer. The sequences come from CD4+ or CD8+ T cells sorted from blood, collected in a trial of the OX40 agonist ivuxolimab.

CDR3 DNA sequence: TGTGCCAGTAACTTGGGTTCGGGACAGGGTAACACCTTC. Amino acid sequence: CASNLGSGQGNTF. The V call is TRBV19, the J call TRBJ1-2, with TRBD1 matching over 9 bases. This CDR3 is 13 amino acids long. The J segment lost 12 bases and the V segment lost 7 bases, leaving 12 bases of the junction unmatched. CDR1 LNHDA and CDR2 SQIVND come from the germline V gene (reference sequence).